This record looks at one TCR beta chain sequence and its context. No antigen is known for it. With V trimmed by 4 bases and J by 0 bases, 7 bases remained unmatched. The CDR3 is 15 residues long. The germline V gene has CDR1 DFQATT and CDR2 SNEGSKA (reference sequence). This sample was included in a study of T cells in Graves' hyperthyroidism and ophthalmopathy. Study-wide points: Researchers report that a 13 V-J model separated ophthalmopathy from stable hyperthyroidism. In blood, most of the thyroid clonotypes expanded above 0.001 were also present.

Authors of the study amplified TCR beta CDR3 regions from RNA transcripts. A first-round RT-PCR of the TCR CDR3 used the HTBI primer set. TCRdb reprocessed the multiplex PCR reads with MiXCR, giving one entry per CDR3 protein. The sample shows 140,000 or so distinct CDR3 sequences, 22% of them seen only once. The rearrangement uses TRBV20-1 and TRBJ2-7; 9 nucleotides agree with TRBD2. This clonotype was obtained from a woman aged 50 to 60 with Graves' hyperthyroidism that later progressed to Graves' ophthalmopathy. The sequenced sample was blood. For the CDR3, the DNA is TGCAGTGCTATCGATAGCGGGAGAGGCTCCTACGAGCAGTACTTC. This sequence encodes CSAIDSGRGSYEQYF.